The 28 T cell receptor beta chains below come from one sample, sequenced in a study of blood T cell repertoires in COVID-19. Assay used: immunoSEQ multiplex PCR; TCRdb lists only in-frame clones, some missing. The data contain fewer than 450,000 clones, about 87% of them singletons. The specimen sequenced was peripheral blood. All receptors derive from a woman aged 45-65 years with COVID-19, enrolled during active disease.

The J gene is TRBJ2-2, the V gene TRBV27, with D maybe TRBD1 (6 bases). CDR1 and CDR2 (germline): MNHEY, SMNVEV (reference sequence). V was cut by 5 bases and J by 8 bases, with 9 bases left in between. There are 12 residues in the CDR3. For the CDR3, the DNA is TGTGCCAGCAGTACAGGGTTTGGGGAGCTGTTTTTT. As protein: CASSTGFGELFF.

The chain couples TRBV19 to TRBJ1-2; TRBD1 is a possible D gene (6 bases). The CDR3 contains 14 residues. From germline, CDR1 is LNHDA and CDR2 SQIVND (reference sequence). Trimming stripped 4 bases from V and 4 bases from J, with 13 bases between. CDR3: CASSTRDKLYGYTF. In DNA, the CDR3 is TGTGCCAGTAGTACCAGGGACAAGCTCTATGGCTACACCTTC.

V gene TRBV25-1 combines with J gene TRBJ1-1; tentatively, D is TRBD1 (5 bases). V shed 0 bases and J shed 3 bases, with 8 bases lying between them. Germline CDR1 reads MGHDK; CDR2 reads SYGVNS. The CDR3 extends over 14 amino acids. CDR3 residues: CASSEYGGDTEAFF. CDR3 bases: TGTGCCAGCAGTGAATATGGGGGGGACACTGAAGCTTTCTTT. Together with reference TRBV25-1 and TRBJ1-1, the CDR3 gives the full variable domain: EADIYQTPRYLVIGTGKKITLECSQTMGHDKMYWYQQDPGMELHLIHYSYGVNSTEKGDLSSESTVSRIRTEHFPLTLESARPSHTSQYLCASSEYGGDTEAFFGQGTRLTVV.

This chain connects TRBV4-1 to TRBJ2-7; tentative D call: TRBD1 (5 bases). V was pared by 5 bases and J by 5 bases, with 10 bases between. Germline loops: CDR1 MGHRA, CDR2 YSYEKL. The length of the CDR3 is 12 residues. The CDR3 DNA is TGCGCCAGCAGCTCTAACAGGCACGAGCAGTACTTC. It codes for CASSSNRHEQYF.

The J gene is TRBJ1-3, the V gene TRBV6-1, with D possibly matching TRBD1 (6 bases). Deletions cut 1 base from V and 3 bases from J, with 16 bases between. CDR1 and CDR2 from the germline V gene are MNHNS and SASEGT. The CDR3 runs to 17 residues. CDR3 DNA: TGTGCCAGCAGTGAAGTCACGGGGGGCTCGTTTGGAAACACCATATATTTT. It encodes CASSEVTGGSFGNTIYF.

The chain has TRBV6-5 and TRBJ1-1; D is ambiguous. Germline V gives CDR1 MNHEY, CDR2 SVGAGI. This CDR3 comprises 13 residues. V lost 5 bases, J lost 3 bases, and 10 bases lay in between. The CDR3 loop is CASSTTMDTEAFF. The CDR3 DNA sequence: TGTGCCAGCAGTACAACCATGGACACTGAAGCTTTCTTT.

This sequence joins TRBV25-1 and TRBJ2-1, with 10 bases lining up with TRBD1. V lost 5 bases, J lost 4 bases, and 8 bases stayed unmatched. Germline-derived CDR1 and CDR2 are MGHDK and SYGVNS. CDR3 size: 16 residues. The CDR3 region has the DNA TGTGCCAGCAGTATCCCGACAGGGGGCGTTTACAATGAGCAGTTCTTC. This encodes CASSIPTGGVYNEQFF.

Written as DNA, the CDR3 is TGTGCCAGCCAGCGGTTGAACACTGAAGCTTTCTTT. As protein: CASQRLNTEAFF. The chain carries TRBV6-5 and TRBJ1-1, with D uncertain. This CDR3 is 12 amino acids long. Germline lookup yields CDR1 MNHEY and CDR2 SVGAGI. V was trimmed by 8 bases and J by 0 bases, leaving 7 bases between them.

The chain recombines TRBV4-1 with TRBJ1-2, with D uncertain. Germline V gene sequence: CDR1 MGHRA, CDR2 YSYEKL. V dropped 2 bases and J dropped 2 bases, with 12 bases sitting between them. The CDR3 has 15 amino acids. CDR3 sequence reads: CASSQRNGLNYGYTF. CDR3 nucleotide sequence: TGCGCCAGCAGCCAAAGGAACGGGTTGAACTATGGCTACACCTTC.

The chain carries TRBV28 and TRBJ1-2; 7 bases are shared with TRBD1. The V gene end was trimmed by 5 bases and the J gene end by 5 bases; junction bases not matched to a gene: 8. CDR1 is MDHEN and CDR2 is SYDVKM in the germline V gene. This CDR3 has 14 amino acids. CDR3 nucleotide sequence: TGTGCCAGCAGTGAAGGACAGGCCTCATATGGCTACACCTTC. Amino acids: CASSEGQASYGYTF.

V and J are TRBV5-8 and TRBJ1-2; 8 nucleotides line up with TRBD1. Trimming cost V 4 bases and J 4 bases; bases outside gene matches: 9. This CDR3 region has 15 residues. The germline V gene encodes CDR1 SGHTS and CDR2 YDEGEE. Here the CDR3 DNA reads TGTGCCAGCAGCCAGGGACAGGTGAAGATCTATGGCTACACCTTC. Protein sequence: CASSQGQVKIYGYTF.

J is TRBJ2-3 and V is TRBV27, with 8 nucleotides matching TRBD2. Germline V CDR1 and CDR2: MNHEY, SMNVEV (reference sequence). V lost 4 bases to trimming and J lost 5 bases; unmatched junction nucleotides: 8. The CDR3 has 15 residues. The CDR3 protein is CASSSSRRGVDTQYF. CDR3 DNA: TGTGCCAGCAGTTCCTCAAGGCGGGGGGTAGATACGCAGTATTTT.

This clone was seen a single time. The gene calls are TRBV6-5 and TRBJ1-5; 7 nucleotides line up with TRBD1. Losses at the gene ends were 6 bases for V and 11 bases for J; bases not matched to a gene: 13. Germline V gene sequence: CDR1 MNHEY, CDR2 SVGAGI. This CDR3 contains 14 residues. DNA for the CDR3: TGTGCCAGCAGGGGAGGACAGGTTGCGCCCGCCCAGCATTTT. It encodes CASRGGQVAPAQHF.

The chain combines TRBV5-1 with TRBJ1-1; 7 bases agree with TRBD1. The germline CDR1 and CDR2 sequences are SGHRS and YFSETQ. CDR3 length: 17 amino acids. The J segment lost 0 bases and the V segment lost 0 bases, leaving 8 bases of the junction unmatched. This chain's CDR3 is CASSLAPPDRMNTEAFF. CDR3 nucleotides: TGCGCCAGCAGCTTGGCCCCCCCGGACAGGATGAACACTGAAGCTTTCTTT.

The V gene is TRBV11-2, the J gene TRBJ2-7; TRBD1 aligns across 7 bases. V dropped 5 bases and J dropped 4; count of bases not matched to a gene: 8. CDR3 length equals 14 residues. Germline V lookup: CDR1 SGHAT, CDR2 FQNNGV. Here the CDR3 DNA reads TGTGCCAGCAGCACTGACAGGGCCATGTACGAGCAGTACTTC. Its translation: CASSTDRAMYEQYF.

The rearrangement joins TRBV6-5 to TRBJ2-3; 9 nucleotides align to TRBD1. This CDR3 spans 13 amino acids. The germline CDR1 and CDR2 sequences are MNHEY and SVGAGI. Unmatched junction bases numbered 1, after V lost 6 bases and J lost 3 bases. In nucleotides, the CDR3 is TGTGCCAGCAGGGACAGGGGTACAGATACGCAGTATTTT. Translated: CASRDRGTDTQYF.

The J gene is TRBJ2-3, the V gene TRBV3-1 (or the pseudogene TRBV3-2); 10 positions agree with TRBD2. V dropped 4 bases and J dropped 2; count of bases not matched to a gene: 9. This CDR3 comprises 17 residues. The germline V gene has CDR1 LGHDT and CDR2 YNNKEL (reference sequence). CDR3: CASSPGGSGGITDTQYF. In nucleotides, the CDR3 is TGTGCCAGCAGCCCCGGGGGTAGCGGGGGGATCACAGATACGCAGTATTTT.

The gene calls are TRBV5-4 and TRBJ2-5; D perhaps matches TRBD2 (5 bases). Germline CDR1 and CDR2: SGHNT and YYREEE (reference sequence). Trimming cost V 4 bases and J 4 bases, with 11 bases left between them. The CDR3 is made up of 13 amino acids. CDR3 sequence (DNA): TGTGCCAGCAGCGGTCCGAGGGTAGAGACCCAGTACTTC. It yields the protein CASSGPRVETQYF.

The genes are TRBV30 and TRBJ1-2, with 7 positions matching TRBD1. The CDR3 has 13 amino acids. The junction had 1 base not matched to a gene; V was cut back by 1 base and J by 2 bases. The germline gives CDR1 GTSNPN, CDR2 SVGIG (reference sequence). The CDR3 sequence is CAWSADRNYGYTF. For the CDR3, the DNA is TGTGCCTGGAGTGCGGACAGGAACTATGGCTACACCTTC.

This clone was found once. The genes are TRBV27 and TRBJ2-2; D is perhaps TRBD1 (6 bases). V was pared by 5 bases and J by 1 base, with 11 bases between. CDR3 length equals 15 residues. The germline V gene has CDR1 MNHEY and CDR2 SMNVEV (reference sequence). The CDR3 loop reads CASSNRVGNTGELFF. CDR3 DNA sequence: TGTGCCAGCAGTAACAGGGTGGGGAACACCGGGGAGCTGTTTTTT.

The chain has TRBV11-1 and TRBJ2-2; D is uncertain. This CDR3 is built from 10 residues. CDR1 and CDR2 (germline): SGHAT, FQDESV (reference sequence). The V and J ends lost 9 bases and 8 bases respectively, with 7 bases between them. This CDR3 reads CASAGGELFF. CDR3 nucleotides: TGTGCCAGTGCCGGGGGGGAGCTGTTTTTT.

This chain uses TRBV11-2 with TRBJ1-3; no firm D call. V lost 1 base, J lost 3 bases, and 10 bases lay in between. This CDR3 spans 15 amino acids. Germline CDR1 reads SGHAT; CDR2 reads FQNNGV. CDR3 sequence (DNA): TGTGCCAGCAGCTTAGGGGCAGCAATTGGAAACACCATATATTTT. Residues: CASSLGAAIGNTIYF.

The V and J genes are TRBV5-1 and TRBJ1-1; no firm D call. Germline CDR1 SGHRS, CDR2 YFSETQ. The CDR3 loop spans 13 amino acids. The ends were cut back, 1 base at V and 3 bases at J, with 7 bases in the middle. The CDR3 nucleotides read TGCGCCAGCAGCTTGCTCAGTCACACTGAAGCTTTCTTT. Encoded protein: CASSLLSHTEAFF.

The table lists this clone with a count of one. The chain links TRBV5-1 to TRBJ1-1; TRBD1 aligns across 10 bases. Looked up from germline, CDR1 is SGHRS and CDR2 is YFSETQ. The CDR3 totals 15 residues. V was pared by 4 bases and J by 1 base, with 4 bases of the junction left unmatched. CDR3 DNA: TGCGCCAGCAGCCCCTGGACAGGGGGGAACACTGAAGCTTTCTTT. This gives the protein CASSPWTGGNTEAFF.

The chain links TRBV6-5 to TRBJ2-2, with a tentative D call TRBD2 (6 bases). The V end was cut by 7 bases, the J end by 5 bases, with 14 bases between. Germline lookup yields CDR1 MNHEY and CDR2 SVGAGI. This CDR3 region has 14 residues. The CDR3 is CASTARGGTGELFF. For the CDR3, the DNA is TGTGCCAGCACCGCCCGGGGAGGAACCGGGGAGCTGTTTTTT.

In DNA form, the CDR3 reads TGTGCCTGGAGTGTATTGGGGGGGAACGAGCAGTACTTC. Encoded protein: CAWSVLGGNEQYF. The gene calls are TRBV30 and TRBJ2-7; 7 bases fit TRBD2. Germline lookup yields CDR1 GTSNPN and CDR2 SVGIG (reference sequence). CDR3 length equals 13 residues. With 0 bases clipped from V and 5 bases from J, the junction kept 4 bases outside the gene matches.

For the CDR3, the DNA is TGTGCCATCAGTGAGTTCCTGTCGGAGGGGTGGGCAACTAATGAAAAACTGTTTTTT. This encodes CAISEFLSEGWATNEKLFF. The chain is built from TRBV10-3 and TRBJ1-4, with a tentative D call TRBD1 (5 bases). This CDR3 region has 19 residues. The germline gives CDR1 ENHRY, CDR2 SYGVKD. V was cut by 1 base and J by 0 bases, with 18 bases left in between.

This rearrangement joins TRBV18 to TRBJ1-4; the D gene is possibly TRBD1 (6 bases). Trimming cost V 3 bases and J 5 bases, with 19 bases left between them. The CDR3 covers 17 residues. The germline V gene has CDR1 KGHSH and CDR2 LQKENI. CDR3 residues: CASSPFARGEMNEKLFF. CDR3 coding DNA: TGTGCCAGCTCACCGTTCGCCAGGGGCGAGATGAATGAAAAACTGTTTTTT.